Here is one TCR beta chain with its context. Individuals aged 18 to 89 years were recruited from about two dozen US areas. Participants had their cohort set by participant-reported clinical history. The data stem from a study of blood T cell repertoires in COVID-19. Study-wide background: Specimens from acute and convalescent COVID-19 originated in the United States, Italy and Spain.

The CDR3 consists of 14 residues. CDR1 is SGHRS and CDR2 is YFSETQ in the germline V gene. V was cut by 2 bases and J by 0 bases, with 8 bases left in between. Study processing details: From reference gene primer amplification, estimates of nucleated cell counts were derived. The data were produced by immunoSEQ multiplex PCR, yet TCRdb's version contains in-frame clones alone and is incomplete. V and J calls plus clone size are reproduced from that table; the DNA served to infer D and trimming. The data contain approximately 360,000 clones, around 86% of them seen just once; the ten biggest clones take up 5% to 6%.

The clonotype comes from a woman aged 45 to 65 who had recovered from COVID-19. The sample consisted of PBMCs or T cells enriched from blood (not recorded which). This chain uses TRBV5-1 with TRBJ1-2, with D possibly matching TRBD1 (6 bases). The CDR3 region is CASSFGDTNYGYTF. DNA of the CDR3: TGCGCCAGCAGCTTTGGGGACACTAACTATGGCTACACCTTC.